What follows is one TCR beta chain and its context. The entry originates in a study of cytomegalovirus exposure and HLA in healthy donors. Overall study: Out of 398 genotyped donors, 81% belonged to the Caucasian-associated ancestry cluster.

60 Vbeta and 13 Jbeta primers were used in PCR. Measured with immunoSEQ multiplex PCR; TCRdb has only the in-frame clones, and not every one. The table records approximately 190,000 clones, roughly 80% of them present only once. The V gene's germline CDR1 is MDHEN and CDR2 SYDVKM. The CDR3 is made up of 16 amino acids. V was pared by 2 bases and J by 2 bases, with 15 bases between. Source material: PBMCs. The receptor comes from a woman aged 45-65 years in good health and CMV-seropositive. V is TRBV28 and J is TRBJ1-2; tentative D call: TRBD1 (5 bases). The CDR3: CASSLERGIKNYGYTF. The DNA of the CDR3 is TGTGCCAGCAGTTTAGAGCGGGGGATCAAAAACTATGGCTACACCTTC.